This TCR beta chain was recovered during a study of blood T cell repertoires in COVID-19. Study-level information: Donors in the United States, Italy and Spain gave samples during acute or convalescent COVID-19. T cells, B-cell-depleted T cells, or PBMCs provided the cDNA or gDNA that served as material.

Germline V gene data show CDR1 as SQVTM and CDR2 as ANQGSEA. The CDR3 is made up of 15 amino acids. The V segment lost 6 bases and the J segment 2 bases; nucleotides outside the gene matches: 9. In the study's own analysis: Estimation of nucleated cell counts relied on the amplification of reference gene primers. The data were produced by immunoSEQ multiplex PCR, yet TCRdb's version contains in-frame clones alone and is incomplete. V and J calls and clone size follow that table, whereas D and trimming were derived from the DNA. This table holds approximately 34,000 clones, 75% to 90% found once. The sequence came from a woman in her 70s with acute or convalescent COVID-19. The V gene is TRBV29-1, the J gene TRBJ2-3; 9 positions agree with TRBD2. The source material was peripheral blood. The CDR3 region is CSVGRGGLHTDTQYF. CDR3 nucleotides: TGCAGCGTCGGGCGGGGGGGCCTCCACACAGATACGCAGTATTTT.